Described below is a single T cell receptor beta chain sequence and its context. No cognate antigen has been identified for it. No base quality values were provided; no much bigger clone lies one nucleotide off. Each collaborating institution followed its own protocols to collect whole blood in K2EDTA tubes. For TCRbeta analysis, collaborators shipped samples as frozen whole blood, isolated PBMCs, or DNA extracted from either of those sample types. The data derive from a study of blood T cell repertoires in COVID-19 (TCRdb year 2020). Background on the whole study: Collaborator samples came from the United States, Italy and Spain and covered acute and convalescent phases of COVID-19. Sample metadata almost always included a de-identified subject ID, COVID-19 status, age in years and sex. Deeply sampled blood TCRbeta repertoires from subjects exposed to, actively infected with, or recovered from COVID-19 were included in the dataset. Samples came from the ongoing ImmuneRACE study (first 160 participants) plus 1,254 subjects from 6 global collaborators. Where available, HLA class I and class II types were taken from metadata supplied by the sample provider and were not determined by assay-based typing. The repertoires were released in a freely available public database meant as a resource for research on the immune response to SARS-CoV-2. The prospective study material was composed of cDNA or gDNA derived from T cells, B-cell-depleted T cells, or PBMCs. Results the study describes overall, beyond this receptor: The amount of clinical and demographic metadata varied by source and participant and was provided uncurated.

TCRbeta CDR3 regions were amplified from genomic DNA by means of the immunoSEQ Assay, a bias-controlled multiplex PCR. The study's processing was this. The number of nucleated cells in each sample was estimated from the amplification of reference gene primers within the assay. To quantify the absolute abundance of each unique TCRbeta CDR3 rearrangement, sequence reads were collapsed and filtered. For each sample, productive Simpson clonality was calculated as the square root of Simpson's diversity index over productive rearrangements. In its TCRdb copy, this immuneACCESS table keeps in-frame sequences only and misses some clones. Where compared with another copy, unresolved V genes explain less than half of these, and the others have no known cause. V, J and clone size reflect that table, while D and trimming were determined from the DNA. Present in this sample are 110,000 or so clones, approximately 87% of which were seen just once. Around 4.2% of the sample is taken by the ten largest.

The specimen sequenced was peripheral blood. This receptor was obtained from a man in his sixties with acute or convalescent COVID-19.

The DNA sequence is given as TGTGCCAGCAGCCCTGTAGACAGGGGCTATGGCTACACCTTC. The encoded protein is CASSPVDRGYGYTF. Here the chain combines TRBV7-9 and TRBJ1-2; 8 bases in the junction line up with TRBD1. CDR3 length: 14 amino acids, cysteine to phenylalanine. Just the 42-base CDR3 DNA is kept, in frame starting at base 1. From a lookup of the germline V gene (reference sequence), CDR1 and CDR2 are SEHNR and FQNEAQ. Clipping removes 5 bases from V and 4 bases from J, with 6 as the unmatched junction base count.